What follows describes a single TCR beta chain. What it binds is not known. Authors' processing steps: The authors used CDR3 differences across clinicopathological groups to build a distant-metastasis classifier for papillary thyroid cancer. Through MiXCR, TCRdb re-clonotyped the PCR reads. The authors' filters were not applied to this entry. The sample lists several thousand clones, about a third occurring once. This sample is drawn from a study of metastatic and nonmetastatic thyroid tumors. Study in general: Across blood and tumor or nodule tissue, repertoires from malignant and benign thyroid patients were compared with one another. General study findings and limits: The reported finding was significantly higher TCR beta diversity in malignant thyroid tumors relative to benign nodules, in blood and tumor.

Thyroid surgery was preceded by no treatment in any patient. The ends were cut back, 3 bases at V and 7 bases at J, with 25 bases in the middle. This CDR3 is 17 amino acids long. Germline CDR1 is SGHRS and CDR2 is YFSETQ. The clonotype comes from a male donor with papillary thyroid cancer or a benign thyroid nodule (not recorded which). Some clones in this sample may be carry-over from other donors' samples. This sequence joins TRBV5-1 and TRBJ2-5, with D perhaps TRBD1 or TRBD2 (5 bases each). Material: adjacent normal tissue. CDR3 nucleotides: TGCGCCAGCAGCTCCGGGGAGATGGGTTCCATAAGGGGGACCCAGTACTTC. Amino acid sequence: CASSSGEMGSIRGTQYF.